Listed here are 21 T cell receptor beta chains from one sample, sequenced in a study of shared clonotypes between healthy human individuals. Here immunoSEQ multiplex PCR was the method, and the copy in TCRdb shows in-frame clones only, minus some. The repertoire holds hundreds of thousands of clones, with 96% as singletons. Material: naive CD4+ T cells sorted from blood. The subset was: CD45RA+ positively selected. Source of these receptors: a woman in her twenties or thirties in good health.

The chain links TRBV18 to TRBJ2-1; D might be TRBD1 or TRBD2, each matching 5 bases. This CDR3 contains 11 residues. Germline V gene lookup returns CDR1 KGHSH and CDR2 LQKENI. Deletions cut 4 bases from V and 11 bases from J, with 9 bases between. The CDR3 reads CASSREGKQFF. CDR3 DNA sequence: TGTGCCAGCTCACGCGAGGGGAAGCAGTTCTTC.

V usage is TRBV28 and J usage is TRBJ2-3, with 11 bases matching TRBD2. The CDR3 has 17 residues. CDR1 and CDR2 from the germline V gene are MDHEN and SYDVKM. The trim removed 8 bases at V and 0 bases at J, leaving 10 bases unmatched. The DNA of the CDR3 is TGTGCCAGCGTAAGGCTAGCGGGAGGTTTTAGCACAGATACGCAGTATTTT. Protein product: CASVRLAGGFSTDTQYF.

The table lists this clone with a count of one. This chain connects TRBV6-6 to TRBJ2-5; the match to TRBD2 covers 15 bases. The J call may be in error: the DNA end matches TRBJ2-7 better. CDR1 is MNHNY, CDR2 SVGAGI, per germline (reference sequence). This CDR3 region has 15 residues. The DNA of the CDR3 is TGTGCCAGCAGTGGGGGACTAGCGGGAGGTTACGAGCAGTACTTC. Translation gives CASSGGLAGGYEQYF.

The CDR3 is CASRLGNEQFF. The DNA for the CDR3 is TGTGCCAGCAGGCTAGGTAATGAGCAGTTCTTC. V and J are TRBV2 and TRBJ2-1; no firm D call. This CDR3 is built from 11 residues. The V gene's germline CDR1 is SNHLY and CDR2 FYNNEI. Trimming stripped 6 bases from V and 7 bases from J, with 7 bases between.

V and J are TRBV18 and TRBJ2-7; D might be TRBD1 or TRBD2, each matching 6 bases. Germline V CDR1 and CDR2: KGHSH, LQKENI. Between the trimmed V and J ends, which lost 3 bases and 4 bases, there was a span of 13 bases. The CDR3 spans 14 residues. This CDR3 is CASSPPGAGYEQYF. CDR3 bases: TGTGCCAGCTCACCTCCGGGGGCGGGTTACGAGCAGTACTTC.

This clone was observed a few times. The chain employs TRBV29-1 and TRBJ1-4; D uncertain. The CDR3 totals 11 residues. CDR1 and CDR2 (germline): SQVTM, ANQGSEA. V gave up 5 bases and J gave up 8 bases, with 9 bases separating them. Written as DNA, the CDR3 is TGCAGCGTTTCGTGGGGAGAAAAACTGTTTTTT. Its translation is CSVSWGEKLFF.

This chain uses TRBV5-8 with TRBJ2-7, with 10 bases fitting TRBD1. The CDR3 is 16 residues long. With 4 bases clipped from V and 2 bases from J, the junction kept 9 bases outside the gene matches. Germline loops: CDR1 SGHTS, CDR2 YDEGEE. CDR3 DNA sequence: TGTGCCAGCAGCCACCGGGACAGGGGTACGACCTACGAGCAGTACTTC. This gives the protein CASSHRDRGTTYEQYF.

The V and J genes are TRBV5-1 and TRBJ1-4; TRBD1 aligns across 9 bases. The CDR3 length is 17 residues. J lost 8 bases, V lost 5 bases, and 16 bases had no gene match. From germline, CDR1 is SGHRS and CDR2 YFSETQ. The CDR3 spells CASSSRSPGTGMEKLFF. The CDR3, as DNA: TGCGCCAGCAGTTCTCGATCTCCCGGGACAGGGATGGAAAAACTGTTTTTT.

J is TRBJ1-1 and V is TRBV5-1; D uncertain. Trimming took off 6 bases at V and 5 bases at J, with 17 bases between the two ends. Germline V gene sequence: CDR1 SGHRS, CDR2 YFSETQ. CDR3 length: 14 residues. Written as DNA, the CDR3 is TGCGCCAGCACAACGCCCGGGTCCGGAACTGAAGCTTTCTTT. Encoded protein: CASTTPGSGTEAFF.

The rearrangement links TRBV28 to TRBJ2-7; TRBD2 matches 9 bases. Germline V gene sequence: CDR1 MDHEN, CDR2 SYDVKM. Trimming cost V 6 bases and J 1 base; bases outside gene matches: 7. The CDR3 covers 15 residues. The chain's CDR3 is CASSQTSGFSYEQYF. Here the CDR3 DNA reads TGTGCCAGCAGCCAGACTAGCGGCTTTTCCTACGAGCAGTACTTC.

This chain connects TRBV19 to TRBJ2-7, with a tentative D call TRBD2 (5 bases). This CDR3 has 14 amino acids. With 2 bases removed from V and 0 bases from J, the gap between germline ends came to 8 bases. From germline, CDR1 is LNHDA and CDR2 SQIVND (reference sequence). The CDR3 coding sequence is TGTGCCAGTAGTATACTTGGGAGCTCCTACGAGCAGTACTTC. This gives the protein CASSILGSSYEQYF.

The chain combines TRBV19 with TRBJ1-2; maybe TRBD1 (5 bases). Germline-derived CDR1 and CDR2 are LNHDA and SQIVND (reference sequence). This CDR3 has 14 residues. With 3 bases removed from V and 3 bases from J, the gap between germline ends came to 11 bases. CDR3: CASSIRGFDYGYTF. The CDR3 coding sequence is TGTGCCAGTAGTATTCGGGGGTTCGACTATGGCTACACCTTC.

The chain joins TRBV19 to TRBJ2-2; the D call may be TRBD1 or TRBD2 (5 bases each). The CDR3 consists of 16 residues. In germline, CDR1 is LNHDA, CDR2 SQIVND (reference sequence). Trimming took off 1 base at V and 0 bases at J, with 9 bases between the two ends. DNA for the CDR3: TGTGCCAGTAGTATAGTGGGGACGACGAACACCGGGGAGCTGTTTTTT. This codes for CASSIVGTTNTGELFF.

Comment on this clone: The identical CDR3 is also encoded by other nucleotide sequences in the sample. The chain carries TRBV29-1 and TRBJ2-7, with 8 bases lining up with TRBD1. V lost 3 bases and J lost 7; bases outside the gene matches: 5. The germline V gene has CDR1 SQVTM and CDR2 ANQGSEA. The CDR3 runs to 12 residues. The DNA for the CDR3 is TGCAGCGTTGACAGGGGGCTTGGGGAGCAGTACTTC. Protein product: CSVDRGLGEQYF.

The chain employs TRBV11-3 and TRBJ2-3; 9 nucleotides agree with TRBD2. V gave up 3 bases and J gave up 6 bases; unmatched junction bases: 4. Germline V gene lookup returns CDR1 SGHNT and CDR2 YENEEA. This CDR3 comprises 14 residues. CDR3 nucleotide sequence: TGTGCCAGCAGCTTGGGACTAGCATCGGATACGCAGTATTTT. Translation gives CASSLGLASDTQYF.

The chain employs TRBV28 and TRBJ1-5; 7 positions agree with TRBD1. Germline V gene data show CDR1 as MDHEN and CDR2 as SYDVKM. V shed 7 bases and J 7 bases; nucleotides not matched to a gene: 4. This CDR3 spans 12 amino acids. As DNA, the CDR3 is TGTGCCAGCACCGTGGACAGGCAGCCCCAGCATTTT. Its protein product is CASTVDRQPQHF.

This sequence joins TRBV7-9 and TRBJ2-5; TRBD2 is a possible D gene (6 bases). The J call may be mistaken, given a closer DNA end match to TRBJ2-7. The CDR3 covers 14 residues. CDR1 is SEHNR, CDR2 FQNEAQ, per germline (reference sequence). The CDR3 region is CASSLGGIGYEQYF. DNA of the CDR3: TGTGCCAGCAGCTTAGGCGGGATTGGGTACGAGCAGTACTTC.

The CDR3 region has the DNA TGTGCCTGGAGTGGATGGGCTGAGGGGAACACCGGGGAGCTGTTTTTT. As protein: CAWSGWAEGNTGELFF. The chain is built from TRBV30 and TRBJ2-2; possibly TRBD2 for D (5 bases). CDR3 size: 16 residues. Germline CDR1 is GTSNPN and CDR2 is SVGIG (reference sequence). Trimming shortened V by 1 base and J by 1 base, and 13 bases separated the two germline ends.

The chain recombines TRBV9 with TRBJ1-2; possible D gene TRBD1, 6 bases. Germline values: CDR1 SGDLS, CDR2 YYNGEE. The CDR3 consists of 14 residues. The germline V and J ends were trimmed by 6 bases and 7 bases, with 19 bases remaining between them. The CDR3 sequence: CASNRGTGRFGYTF. For the CDR3, the DNA is TGTGCCAGCAATAGGGGGACGGGGAGGTTTGGCTACACCTTC.

The chain carries TRBV28 and TRBJ2-5; the D is unclear. Gene TRBJ2-7 matches the end of the DNA better, so the J call may be wrong. Germline values: CDR1 MDHEN, CDR2 SYDVKM. This CDR3 comprises 12 residues. CDR3 residues: CASSFYGYEQYF. The CDR3 bases are TGTGCCAGCAGTTTTTACGGCTACGAGCAGTACTTC.

CDR3 in amino acids: CASSLYPKTSKRDSGELFF. In DNA, the CDR3 is TGTGCCAGCAGTTTATACCCGAAAACCTCTAAGCGGGATTCCGGGGAGCTGTTTTTT. This chain links TRBV28 with TRBJ2-2; 7 bases match TRBD2. V trimming: 1 base; J trimming: 6 bases; junction bases outside the gene matches: 17. This CDR3 has 19 amino acids. Germline values: CDR1 MDHEN, CDR2 SYDVKM.